These T cell receptor beta chains were read from a single sample in a study of T cells in Graves' hyperthyroidism and ophthalmopathy. In TCRdb, the multiplex PCR reads were re-called with MiXCR into one record per CDR3 protein. The repertoire holds about 620,000 distinct CDR3 sequences, roughly 17% seen once, with around 4% in the top ten. Sequenced sample: blood. These receptors all stem from a woman younger than 45 with Graves' hyperthyroidism. CDR3s include the opening cysteine and the closing phenylalanine or tryptophan. The D gene is left open where the match is weak. Not all rows give a size; the values are once, few, many and, for expanded clones, a class.

>NA|TRBJ2-3|NA|TRBV27
TGTGCCAGCAGTGCCAGGGTTAGCGTTACAGATACGCAGTATTTT
CASSARVSVTDTQYF
>NA|TRBJ2-5|NA|TRBV4-1
TGCGCCAGCAGCCACGACGTTCAGGGCAGCTACCAAGAGACCCAGTACTTC
CASSHDVQGSYQETQYF
>NA|TRBJ1-5|TRBD1|TRBV18
TGTGCCAGCTCACCCACGGGACAGGGCGGGCAGCCCCAGCATTTT
CASSPTGQGGQPQHF
>many|TRBJ2-1|TRBD1|TRBV12-3/TRBV12-4
TGTGCCAGCAGTCGAACAGGGGGCGCCTACAATGAGCAGTTCTTC
CASSRTGGAYNEQFF
>many|TRBJ1-1|NA|TRBV3-1
TGTGCCAGCAGCCAAAAAATGAACACTGAAGCTTTCTTT
CASSQKMNTEAFF
>few|TRBJ1-3|NA|TRBV27
TGTGCCAGCAGTACTGGAAACACCATATATTTT
CASSTGNTIYF
>many|TRBJ1-1|NA|TRBV28
TGTGCCAGCAGTTCCGGGTTGGGACTCGGTGGGACTGAAGCTTTCTTT
CASSSGLGLGGTEAFF
>few|TRBJ1-4|NA|TRBV28
TGTGCCAGCAGTTTCCAGGACCCTCAGAATGAAAAACTGTTTTTT
CASSFQDPQNEKLFF
>NA|TRBJ2-7|NA|TRBV6-1
TGTGCCAGCCTATCTGGGAACGAGCAGTACTTC
CASLSGNEQYF
>few|TRBJ2-5|NA|TRBV30
TGTGCCTGGAGTTTGATACTCCCAAACAGGGTAGAGACCCAGTACTTC
CAWSLILPNRVETQYF